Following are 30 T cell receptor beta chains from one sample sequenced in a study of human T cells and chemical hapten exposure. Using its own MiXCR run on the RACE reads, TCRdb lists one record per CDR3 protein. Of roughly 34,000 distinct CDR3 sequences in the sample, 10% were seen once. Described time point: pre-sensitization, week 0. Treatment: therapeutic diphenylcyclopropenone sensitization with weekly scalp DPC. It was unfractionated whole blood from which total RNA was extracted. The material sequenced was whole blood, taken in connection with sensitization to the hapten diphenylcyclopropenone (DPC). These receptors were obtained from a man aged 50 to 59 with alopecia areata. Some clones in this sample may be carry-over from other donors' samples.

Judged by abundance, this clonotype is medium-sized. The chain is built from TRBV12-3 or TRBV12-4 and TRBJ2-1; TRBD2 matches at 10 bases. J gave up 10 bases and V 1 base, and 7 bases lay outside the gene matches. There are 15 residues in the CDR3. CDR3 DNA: TGTGCCAGCAGTTTAGTAGCGGGAGGCCCAATGGAGCAGTTCTTC. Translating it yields CASSLVAGGPMEQFF.

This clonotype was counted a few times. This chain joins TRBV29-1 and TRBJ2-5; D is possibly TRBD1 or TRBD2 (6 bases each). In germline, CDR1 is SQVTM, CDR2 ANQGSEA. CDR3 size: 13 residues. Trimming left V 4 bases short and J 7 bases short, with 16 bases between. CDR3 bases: TGCAGCGTTGGGGGGGCTCAGGTCGGGACCCAGTACTTC. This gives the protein CSVGGAQVGTQYF.

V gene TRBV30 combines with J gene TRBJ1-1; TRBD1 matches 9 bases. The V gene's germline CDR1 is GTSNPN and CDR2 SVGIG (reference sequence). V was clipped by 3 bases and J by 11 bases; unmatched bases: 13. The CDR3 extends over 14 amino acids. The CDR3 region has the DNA TGTGCCTGGAGGAGGGACAGGGAACGTCTTCGGGCTTTCTTT. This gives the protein CAWRRDRERLRAFF.

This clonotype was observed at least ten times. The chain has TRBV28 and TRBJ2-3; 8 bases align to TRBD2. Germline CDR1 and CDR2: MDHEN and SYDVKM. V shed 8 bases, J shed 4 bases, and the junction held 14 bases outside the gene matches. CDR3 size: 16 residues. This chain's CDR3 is CASSLGRAGVADTQYF. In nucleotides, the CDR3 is TGTGCCAGCTCCTTGGGCCGAGCGGGAGTTGCAGATACGCAGTATTTT.

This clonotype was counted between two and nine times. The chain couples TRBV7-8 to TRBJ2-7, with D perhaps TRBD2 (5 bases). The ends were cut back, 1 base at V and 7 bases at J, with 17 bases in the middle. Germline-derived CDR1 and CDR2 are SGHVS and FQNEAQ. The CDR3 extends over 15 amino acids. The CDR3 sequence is CASSLVAGAPREQYF. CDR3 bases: TGTGCCAGCAGCTTAGTGGCGGGCGCCCCGAGGGAGCAGTACTTC.

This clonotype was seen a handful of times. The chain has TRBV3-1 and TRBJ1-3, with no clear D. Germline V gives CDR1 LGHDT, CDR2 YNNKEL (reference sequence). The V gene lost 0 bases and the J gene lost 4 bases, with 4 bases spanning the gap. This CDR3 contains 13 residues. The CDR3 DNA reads TGTGCCAGCAGCCAAGATGCCGGAAACACCATATATTTT. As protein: CASSQDAGNTIYF.

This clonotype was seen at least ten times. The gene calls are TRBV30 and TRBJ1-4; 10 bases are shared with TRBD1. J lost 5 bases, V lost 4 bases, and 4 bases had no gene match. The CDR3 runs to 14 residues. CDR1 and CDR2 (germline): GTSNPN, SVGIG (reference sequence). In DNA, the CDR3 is TGTGCCTGGACCAGGGGACAGGGGAATGAAAAACTGTTTTTT. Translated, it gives CAWTRGQGNEKLFF.

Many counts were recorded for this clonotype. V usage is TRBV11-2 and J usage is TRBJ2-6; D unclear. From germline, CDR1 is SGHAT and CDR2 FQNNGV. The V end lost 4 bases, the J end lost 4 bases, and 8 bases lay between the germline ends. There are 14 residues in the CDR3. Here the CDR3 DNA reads TGTGCCAGCAGCTCCACCCCAGGGGCCAACGTCCTGACTTTC. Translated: CASSSTPGANVLTF.

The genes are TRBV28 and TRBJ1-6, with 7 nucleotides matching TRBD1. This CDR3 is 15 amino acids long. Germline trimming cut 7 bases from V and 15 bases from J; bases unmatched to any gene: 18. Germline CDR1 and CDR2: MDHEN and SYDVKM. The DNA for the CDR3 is TGTGCCAGCAACCCCGCCGGGACAGACAGCCTCCGCCTCCACTTT. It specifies CASNPAGTDSLRLHF.

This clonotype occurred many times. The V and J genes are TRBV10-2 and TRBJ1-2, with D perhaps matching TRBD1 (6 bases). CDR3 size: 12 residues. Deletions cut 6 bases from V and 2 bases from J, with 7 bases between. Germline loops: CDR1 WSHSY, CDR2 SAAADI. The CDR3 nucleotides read TGCGCCAGCAGCGGGACAAACTATGGCTACACCTTC. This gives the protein CASSGTNYGYTF.

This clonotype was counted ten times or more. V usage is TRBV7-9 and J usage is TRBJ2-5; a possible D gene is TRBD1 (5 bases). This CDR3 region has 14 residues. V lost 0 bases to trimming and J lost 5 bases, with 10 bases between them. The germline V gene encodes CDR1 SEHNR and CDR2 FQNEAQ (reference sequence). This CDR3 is CASSLAAGSETQYF. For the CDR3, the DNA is TGTGCCAGCAGCTTAGCGGCAGGGTCTGAGACCCAGTACTTC.

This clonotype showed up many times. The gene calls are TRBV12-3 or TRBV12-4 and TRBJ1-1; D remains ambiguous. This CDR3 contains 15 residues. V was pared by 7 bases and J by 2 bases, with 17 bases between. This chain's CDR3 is CASNNREKPNTEAFF. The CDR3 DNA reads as TGTGCCAGCAACAATCGGGAGAAACCTAACACTGAAGCTTTCTTT.

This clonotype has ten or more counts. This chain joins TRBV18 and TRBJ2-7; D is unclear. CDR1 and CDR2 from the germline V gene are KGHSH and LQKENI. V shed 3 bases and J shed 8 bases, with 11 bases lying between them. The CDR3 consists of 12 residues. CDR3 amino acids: CASSPTEGQQYF. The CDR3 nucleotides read TGTGCCAGCTCACCTACGGAAGGTCAGCAGTACTTC.

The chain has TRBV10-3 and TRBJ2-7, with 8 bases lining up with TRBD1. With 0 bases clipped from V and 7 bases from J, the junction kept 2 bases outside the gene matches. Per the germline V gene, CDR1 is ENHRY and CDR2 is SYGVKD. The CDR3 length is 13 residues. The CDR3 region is CAISESRDREQYF. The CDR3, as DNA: TGTGCCATCAGTGAGTCCAGGGACAGGGAGCAGTACTTC.

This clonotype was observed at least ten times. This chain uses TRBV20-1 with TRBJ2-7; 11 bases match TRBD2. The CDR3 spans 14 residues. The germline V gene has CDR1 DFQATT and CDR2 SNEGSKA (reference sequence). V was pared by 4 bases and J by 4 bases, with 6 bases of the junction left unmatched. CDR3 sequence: CSATSGTSGYEQYF. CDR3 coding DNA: TGCAGTGCTACGTCCGGGACTAGCGGTTACGAGCAGTACTTC.

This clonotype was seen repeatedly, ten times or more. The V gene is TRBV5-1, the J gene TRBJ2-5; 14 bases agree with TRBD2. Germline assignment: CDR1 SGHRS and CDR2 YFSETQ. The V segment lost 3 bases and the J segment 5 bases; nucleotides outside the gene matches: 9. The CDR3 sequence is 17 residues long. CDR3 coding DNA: TGCGCCAGCAGCTACTTGACTAGCGGGAGGGCCAGGGAGACCCAGTACTTC. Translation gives CASSYLTSGRARETQYF. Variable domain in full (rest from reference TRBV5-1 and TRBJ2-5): KAGVTQTPRYLIKTRGQQVTLSCSPISGHRSVSWYQQTPGQGLQFLFEYFSETQRNKGNFPGRFSGRQFSNSRSEMNVSTLELGDSALYLCASSYLTSGRARETQYFGPGTRLLVL.

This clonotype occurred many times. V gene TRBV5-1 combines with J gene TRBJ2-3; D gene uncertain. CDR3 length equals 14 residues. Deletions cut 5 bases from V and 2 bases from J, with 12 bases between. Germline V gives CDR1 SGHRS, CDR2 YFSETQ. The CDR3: CASRPDGFTDTQYF. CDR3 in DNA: TGCGCCAGCAGACCTGACGGCTTCACAGATACGCAGTATTTT.

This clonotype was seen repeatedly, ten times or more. The CDR3 bases are TGCAGCGTTGGGGCTAGCGGGAATATCGAGCAGTTCTTC. Amino acid sequence: CSVGASGNIEQFF. The chain carries TRBV29-1 and TRBJ2-1; 9 bases line up with TRBD2. CDR1 and CDR2 (germline): SQVTM, ANQGSEA. The CDR3 runs 13 residues. J lost 10 bases, V lost 4 bases, and 8 bases had no gene match.

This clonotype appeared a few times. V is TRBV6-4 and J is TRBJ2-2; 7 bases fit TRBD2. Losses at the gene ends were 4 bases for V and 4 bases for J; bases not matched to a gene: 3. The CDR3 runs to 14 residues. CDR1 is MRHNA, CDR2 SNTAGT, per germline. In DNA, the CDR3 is TGTGCCAGCAGTGCTAGCGGCGTCACCGGGGAGCTGTTTTTT. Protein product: CASSASGVTGELFF.

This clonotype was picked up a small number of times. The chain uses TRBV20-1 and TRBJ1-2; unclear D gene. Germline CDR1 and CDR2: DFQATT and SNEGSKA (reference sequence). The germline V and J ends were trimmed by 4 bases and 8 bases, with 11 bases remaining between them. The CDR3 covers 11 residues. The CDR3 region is CSAITTGGYTF. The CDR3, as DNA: TGCAGTGCTATTACTACCGGAGGCTACACCTTC.

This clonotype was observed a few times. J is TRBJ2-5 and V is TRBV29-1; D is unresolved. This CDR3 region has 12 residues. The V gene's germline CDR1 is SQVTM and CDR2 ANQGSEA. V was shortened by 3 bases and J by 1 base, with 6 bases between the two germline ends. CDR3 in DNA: TGCAGCGTTGACGGATTCCAAGAGACCCAGTACTTC. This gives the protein CSVDGFQETQYF. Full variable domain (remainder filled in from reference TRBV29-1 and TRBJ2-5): SAVISQKPSRDICQRGTSLTIQCQVDSQVTMMFWYRQQPGQSLTLIATANQGSEATYESGFVIDKFPISRPNLTFSTLTVSNMSPEDSSIYLCSVDGFQETQYFGPGTRLLVL.

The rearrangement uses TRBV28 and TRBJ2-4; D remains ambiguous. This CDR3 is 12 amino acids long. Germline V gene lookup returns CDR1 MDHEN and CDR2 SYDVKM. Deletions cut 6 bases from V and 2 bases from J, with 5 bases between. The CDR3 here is CASSVTKNIQYF. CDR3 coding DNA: TGTGCCAGCAGCGTTACCAAAAACATTCAGTACTTC.

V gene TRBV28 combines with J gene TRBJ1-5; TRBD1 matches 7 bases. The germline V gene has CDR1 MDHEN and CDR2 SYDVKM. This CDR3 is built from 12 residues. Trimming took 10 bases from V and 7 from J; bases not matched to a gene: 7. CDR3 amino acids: CATDRAGQPQHF. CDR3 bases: TGTGCCACCGACAGGGCAGGGCAGCCCCAGCATTTT.

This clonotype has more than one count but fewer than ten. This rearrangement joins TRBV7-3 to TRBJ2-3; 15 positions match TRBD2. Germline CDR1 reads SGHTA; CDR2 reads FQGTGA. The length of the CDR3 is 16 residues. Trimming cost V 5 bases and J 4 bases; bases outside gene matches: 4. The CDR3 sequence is CASSPRTSGRADTQYF. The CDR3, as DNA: TGTGCCAGCAGCCCAAGGACTAGCGGGAGGGCAGATACGCAGTATTTT.

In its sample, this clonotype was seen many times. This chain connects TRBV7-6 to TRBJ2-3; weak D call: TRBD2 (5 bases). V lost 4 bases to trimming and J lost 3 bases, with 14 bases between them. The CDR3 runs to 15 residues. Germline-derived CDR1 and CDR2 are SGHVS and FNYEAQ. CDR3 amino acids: CASSSGVSRTDTQYF. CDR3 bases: TGTGCCAGCAGCTCCGGGGTGTCCCGTACAGATACGCAGTATTTT.

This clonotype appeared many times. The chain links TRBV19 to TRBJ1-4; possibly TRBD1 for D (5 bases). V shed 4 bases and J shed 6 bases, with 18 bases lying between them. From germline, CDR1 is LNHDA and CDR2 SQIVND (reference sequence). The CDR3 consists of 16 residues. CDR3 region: CASSTHRLGDDEKLFF. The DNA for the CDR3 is TGTGCCAGTAGTACACACAGACTCGGGGACGATGAAAAACTGTTTTTT.

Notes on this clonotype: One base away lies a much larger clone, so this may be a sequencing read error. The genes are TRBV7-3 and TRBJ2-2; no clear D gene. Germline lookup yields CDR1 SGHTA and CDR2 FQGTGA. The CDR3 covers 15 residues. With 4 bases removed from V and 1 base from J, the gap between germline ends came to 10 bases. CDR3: CASSSQGWNTGELFF. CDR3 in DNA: TGTGCCAGCAGCTCCCAAGGGTGGAACACCGGGGAGCTGTTTTTT.

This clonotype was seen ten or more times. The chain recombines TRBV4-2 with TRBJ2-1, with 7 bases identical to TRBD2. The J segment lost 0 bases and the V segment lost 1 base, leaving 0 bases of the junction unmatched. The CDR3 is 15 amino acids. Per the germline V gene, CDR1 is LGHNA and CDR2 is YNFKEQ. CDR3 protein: CASSQGGSSYNEQFF. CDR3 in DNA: TGTGCCAGCAGCCAAGGCGGGAGCTCCTACAATGAGCAGTTCTTC.

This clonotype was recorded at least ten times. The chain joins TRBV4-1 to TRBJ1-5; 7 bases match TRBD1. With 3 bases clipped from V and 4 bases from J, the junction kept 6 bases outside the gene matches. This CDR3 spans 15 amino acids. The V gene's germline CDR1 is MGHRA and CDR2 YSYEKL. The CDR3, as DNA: TGCGCCAGCAGCCATGCAGGGACAGTGAATCAGCCCCAGCATTTT. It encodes CASSHAGTVNQPQHF.

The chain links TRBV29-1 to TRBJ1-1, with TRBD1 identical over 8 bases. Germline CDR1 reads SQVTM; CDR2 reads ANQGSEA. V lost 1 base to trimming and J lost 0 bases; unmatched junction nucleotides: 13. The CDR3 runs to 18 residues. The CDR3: CSVEADRIQGGMNTEAFF. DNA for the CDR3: TGCAGCGTTGAAGCTGACAGGATACAGGGGGGCATGAACACTGAAGCTTTCTTT.